This entry features one TCR beta chain sequence. Its antigen is undetermined. This sample stems from a study of cytomegalovirus exposure and HLA in healthy donors. Study-wide results and limits: It was taken for granted in presence/absence analyses that sequencing depth across donors was roughly uniform. Accurate HLA-A and HLA-B prediction from TCR beta sequences was reported for most subjects.

The V gene lost 4 bases and the J gene lost 3 bases, with 10 bases spanning the gap. Germline lookup yields CDR1 GTSNPN and CDR2 SVGIG (reference sequence). This CDR3 contains 13 residues. PCR used 60 Vbeta primers and 13 Jbeta primers. The protocol was immunoSEQ multiplex PCR, while the TCRdb copy is restricted to in-frame clones and leaves out a portion. Of around 99,000 clones detected, about four fifths appear once; the ten largest clones hold roughly 2%. This clonotype was sampled from a woman aged 25 to 39 in good health and CMV-seronegative. Sequencing was performed on PBMCs. The rearrangement uses TRBV30 and TRBJ1-3, with D hard to call. This CDR3 is CAWTGEGGNTIYF. For the CDR3, the DNA is TGTGCCTGGACGGGTGAGGGTGGAAACACCATATATTTT.